This T cell receptor (beta chain) emerged from a study of preoperative IRX-2 immunotherapy in early breast cancer. Clones were sequenced by immunoSEQ multiplex PCR, and TCRdb holds only the in-frame ones, with some missing. The sample contains around 35,000 clones, roughly 96% of which appear only once. Trimming stripped 0 bases from V and 4 bases from J, with 10 bases between. The CDR3 is 16 residues long. CDR1 LNHNV and CDR2 YYDKDF come from the germline V gene (reference sequence). As for treatment: preoperative locoregional IRX-2 cytokine immunotherapy. V is TRBV15 and J is TRBJ2-6; D call uncertain. Collection took place from a patient treated with IRX-2 immunotherapy. The TCR originated in a human donor with breast cancer. The CDR3, as DNA: TGTGCCACCAGCAGAGATCTAATGGCGGGGGCCAACGTCCTGACTTTC. This encodes CATSRDLMAGANVLTF.